This paragraph reports one TCR beta chain. The antigen is not known. This entry comes from a study of T cell responses to AZD1222 COVID-19 vaccine. General observations from the study: Per reports, nearly half of all spike-specific TCRs target regions that are unmutated in variants. Vaccine-associated CD4 TCRs ranged over spike, dominating at 160-218 and 743-854.

The junction had 3 bases not matched to a gene; V was cut back by 5 bases and J by 4 bases. From germline, CDR1 is SGHAT and CDR2 FQDESV (reference sequence). CDR3 length equals 13 residues. Repertoires were generated with immunoSEQ multiplex PCR, while TCRdb's copy carries only in-frame clones and drops some. This sample has about 130,000 clones, with roughly nine tenths found just once. The sequences come from peripheral blood, collected on day 0 of AZD1222 vaccination. V and J are TRBV11-1 and TRBJ1-1, with 8 bases aligning to TRBD1. This sequence originates from an adult in good health. The CDR3 region has the DNA TGTGCCAGCAGCGGAACAGGGGGCACTGAAGCTTTCTTT. It codes for CASSGTGGTEAFF.